This T cell receptor (beta chain) was observed in a study of T-cell reconstitution after alpha-beta-depleted transplantation in children. Germline V gene sequence: CDR1 LNHDA, CDR2 SQIVND (reference sequence). The CDR3 sequence is 14 residues long. V gave up 5 bases and J gave up 8 bases, with 15 bases separating them. The authors prepared the TCRbeta library with unique molecular identifiers. TCRdb recomputed calls from the PCR reads with MiXCR, one row per CDR3 protein. The data hold about half a million distinct CDR3 sequences, with under 15% observed a single time. The sample was PBMCs from the stem cell graft donor, taken from the stem cell graft. The clonotype comes from a human donor who donated a stem cell graft to a child with combined immunodeficiency. The V call is TRBV19, the J call TRBJ1-4, with D unresolved. The CDR3 reads CASSQTASWEKLFF. The CDR3 DNA is TGTGCCAGTAGTCAAACAGCCTCCTGGGAAAAACTGTTTTTT.